This T cell receptor beta chain was obtained from a study of T cells in Graves' hyperthyroidism and ophthalmopathy. The PBMCs studied were ones that came from around 10 ml fresh peripheral blood. This clonotype was counted a few times. This CDR3 is 13 amino acids long. Germline V CDR1 and CDR2: LNHDA, SQIVND (reference sequence). V trimming: 7 bases; J trimming: 1 base; junction bases outside the gene matches: 2. RNA transcripts yielded amplified TCR beta CDR3 regions. In the first-round RT-PCR of the TCR CDR3, the HTBI primer set was used. MiXCR, run by TCRdb on the multiplex PCR reads, gives a single entry per CDR3 protein. This sample has roughly 350,000 distinct CDR3 sequences; approximately 13% occur once, and the top ten carry 30% to 40%.

This receptor was taken from a middle-aged woman with Graves' ophthalmopathy. Sequencing was performed on blood. The V and J genes are TRBV19 and TRBJ1-1; 8 positions agree with TRBD1. The CDR3 bases are TGTGCCAGTACGGACAGGGCGAACACTGAAGCTTTCTTT. Translated, it gives CASTDRANTEAFF. The full variable domain, rest sourced from reference TRBV19 and TRBJ1-1, is DGGITQSPKYLFRKEGQNVTLSCEQNLNHDAMYWYRQDPGQGLRLIYYSQIVNDFQKGDIAEGYSVSREKKESFPLTVTSAQKNPTAFYLCASTDRANTEAFFGQGTRLTVV.